Below are 30 T cell receptor beta chains sequenced from a single sample in a study of cytomegalovirus exposure and HLA in healthy donors. Primers: 60 Vbeta forward and 13 Jbeta reverse. Some clones are missing from TCRdb's copy, which holds only in-frame ones; the method was immunoSEQ multiplex PCR. The table lists about 170,000 clones, 72% of them singletons. What was sequenced was PBMCs. These TCRs come from a human donor in good health.

The gene calls are TRBV11-2 and TRBJ2-7; unclear D gene. Trimming stripped 2 bases from V and 2 bases from J, with 10 bases between. This CDR3 has 14 amino acids. Germline lookup yields CDR1 SGHAT and CDR2 FQNNGV. CDR3 loop: CASSLSRPAYEQYF. The CDR3 bases are TGTGCCAGCAGCTTATCCAGGCCAGCCTACGAGCAGTACTTC.

The V and J genes are TRBV5-5 and TRBJ2-7; 7 nucleotides match TRBD1. In germline, CDR1 is SGHKS, CDR2 YYEKEE (reference sequence). The CDR3 extends over 17 amino acids. V shed 0 bases, J shed 2 bases, and the junction held 11 bases outside the gene matches. The CDR3 region is CASSLAWGQPRTYEQYF. CDR3 nucleotide sequence: TGTGCCAGCAGCTTGGCGTGGGGACAGCCGAGGACCTACGAGCAGTACTTC.

Concerning this clone itself: The CDR3 does not close with the conserved phenylalanine or tryptophan, likely indicating a read error. The V call is TRBV27, the J call TRBJ1-6, with D perhaps TRBD1 (5 bases). CDR3 length: 15 residues. The germline CDR1 and CDR2 sequences are MNHEY and SMNVEV (reference sequence). Trimming stripped 10 bases from V and 6 bases from J, with 19 bases between. The chain's CDR3 is CATKNLGLPNSPLHL. In DNA, the CDR3 is TGTGCCACCAAAAACCTGGGACTTCCTAATTCACCCCTCCACCTT.

This chain uses TRBV21-1 with TRBJ2-2; the D call of TRBD2 is as the table states it, not checked on the DNA. TRBV21-1 is tagged as a pseudogene. The CDR3 has 17 residues. The CDR3 DNA sequence: TGTGCCAGCAGCAAATGTCGGTATTCGGGTCCCACCGGGGAGCTGTTTTTT. It yields the protein CASSKCRYSGPTGELFF.

As concerns this clone: The junction shows a germline mismatch at one end, possibly a read error. For the CDR3, the DNA is TGTTCCAGCAGCTTAGGATCCGGTGGCTACACCTTC. This sequence encodes CSSSLGSGGYTF. V gene TRBV7-9 combines with J gene TRBJ1-2, with unresolved D. Per the germline V gene, CDR1 is SEHNR and CDR2 is FQNEAQ (reference sequence). CDR3 length: 12 amino acids.

Only one count was recorded for this clone. V usage is TRBV9 and J usage is TRBJ1-3, with D tentatively TRBD1 (6 bases). The germline V and J ends were trimmed by 0 bases and 0 bases, with 7 bases remaining between them. The CDR3 has 15 amino acids. Looked up from germline, CDR1 is SGDLS and CDR2 is YYNGEE. In DNA, the CDR3 is TGTGCCAGCAGCGTAGGAGGGGGCTCTGGAAACACCATATATTTT. It yields the protein CASSVGGGSGNTIYF.

This sequence joins TRBV5-4 and TRBJ1-2; a possible D gene is TRBD1 (6 bases). CDR1 is SGHNT and CDR2 is YYREEE in the germline V gene (reference sequence). The CDR3 is 14 residues long. V was pared by 0 bases and J by 4 bases, with 10 bases between. Written as DNA, the CDR3 is TGTGCCAGCAGCTTGGCGTGGGGGCTCTATGGCTACACCTTC. It encodes CASSLAWGLYGYTF.

This chain joins TRBV18 and TRBJ1-4; 8 positions match TRBD1. The V gene's germline CDR1 is KGHSH and CDR2 LQKENI. With V trimmed by 3 bases and J by 8 bases, 8 bases remained unmatched. The CDR3 has 15 residues. The CDR3 coding sequence is TGTGCCAGCTCACCCCCGGGGACAGGAGGGGAAAAACTGTTTTTT. Amino acids: CASSPPGTGGEKLFF.

The rearrangement uses TRBV6-5 and TRBJ1-6, with D perhaps TRBD1 (6 bases). The V gene's germline CDR1 is MNHEY and CDR2 SVGAGI. Trimming took 10 bases from V and 0 from J, leaving 10 bases between them. The CDR3 has 14 amino acids. In DNA form, the CDR3 reads TGTGCCACCGGACAGAGCTCCTATAATTCACCCCTCCACTTT. It encodes CATGQSSYNSPLHF.

This chain connects TRBV5-6 to TRBJ1-5, with D maybe TRBD1 (5 bases). The CDR3 extends over 15 amino acids. V was trimmed by 3 bases and J by 4 bases, leaving 14 bases between them. In germline, CDR1 is SGHDT, CDR2 YYEEEE. In DNA, the CDR3 is TGTGCCAGCAGCTATCTGGGCGGGGGAAATCAGCCCCAGCATTTT. Its translation is CASSYLGGGNQPQHF.

Remarks on this clone: Within the sample, other DNA sequences also encode this same CDR3. The chain is built from TRBV11-2 and TRBJ2-7; 7 bases line up with TRBD1. Losses at the gene ends were 5 bases for V and 3 bases for J; bases not matched to a gene: 4. Per germline, CDR1 SGHAT and CDR2 FQNNGV. The CDR3 runs to 13 residues. CDR3 DNA sequence: TGTGCCAGCAGCCTTGGGACAGTCTACGAGCAGTACTTC. Amino acids: CASSLGTVYEQYF.

V gene TRBV5-1 combines with J gene TRBJ1-2; 10 nucleotides line up with TRBD1. The CDR3 totals 16 residues. CDR1 and CDR2 from the germline V gene are SGHRS and YFSETQ. J gave up 8 bases and V 5 bases, and 15 bases lay outside the gene matches. The CDR3 loop reads CASSLGSGTGAQGYTF. The CDR3 coding sequence is TGCGCCAGCAGTCTCGGCTCCGGGACAGGGGCCCAGGGCTACACCTTC.

This clone appeared a few times. The gene calls are TRBV5-1 and TRBJ1-1, with 7 bases fitting TRBD1. Germline CDR1 SGHRS, CDR2 YFSETQ. This CDR3 has 15 amino acids. With V trimmed by 0 bases and J by 9 bases, 11 bases remained unmatched. CDR3 sequence (DNA): TGCGCCAGCAGCTTGGATGGTCGGGACAGCAACAAAGCTTTCTTT. It yields the protein CASSLDGRDSNKAFF.

This sequence joins TRBV19 and TRBJ2-2, with a possible D match to TRBD2 (6 bases). This CDR3 comprises 14 residues. The germline CDR1 and CDR2 sequences are LNHDA and SQIVND (reference sequence). The V end lost 1 base, the J end lost 5 bases, and 8 bases lay between the germline ends. CDR3 protein: CASSIVGGTGELFF. The CDR3 region has the DNA TGTGCCAGTAGTATAGTCGGAGGGACCGGGGAGCTGTTTTTT.

V and J are TRBV19 and TRBJ2-1; 9 positions agree with TRBD1. The CDR3 is 14 amino acids. The germline V gene encodes CDR1 LNHDA and CDR2 SQIVND (reference sequence). V lost 6 bases, J lost 4 bases, and 4 bases stayed unmatched. CDR3 region: CASRRQGVYNEQFF. CDR3 DNA sequence: TGTGCCAGTAGGAGACAGGGGGTTTACAATGAGCAGTTCTTC.

Note on this clone: Other DNA sequences in this sample translate to the same CDR3. This rearrangement joins TRBV6-6 to TRBJ2-7; D possibly corresponds to TRBD1 (6 bases). V lost 6 bases, J lost 3 bases, and 9 bases lay in between. Germline CDR1 and CDR2: MNHNY and SVGAGI (reference sequence). The CDR3 is 12 amino acids. The CDR3 is CASRTDSYEQYF. The CDR3 DNA reads as TGTGCCAGCAGAACGGACAGCTACGAGCAGTACTTC.

V usage is TRBV2 and J usage is TRBJ2-1; perhaps TRBD1 as D (5 bases). The CDR3 runs 13 residues. Per the germline V gene, CDR1 is SNHLY and CDR2 is FYNNEI. Trimming took 6 bases from V and 4 from J, leaving 10 bases between them. CDR3 sequence: CASRERQYNEQFF. DNA of the CDR3: TGTGCCAGCAGGGAGAGACAGTACAATGAGCAGTTCTTC.

The chain recombines TRBV4-1 with TRBJ2-7, with 7 bases lining up with TRBD1. Germline-derived CDR1 and CDR2 are MGHRA and YSYEKL. The CDR3 runs 14 residues. The trim removed 1 base at V and 5 bases at J, leaving 5 bases unmatched. Here the CDR3 reads CASSQVGTANEQYF. The CDR3 DNA is TGCGCCAGCAGCCAAGTCGGGACAGCGAACGAGCAGTACTTC.

CDR3 sequence reads: CASSLAPLGTDTQYF. CDR3 DNA sequence: TGCGCCAGCAGCTTGGCCCCCTTAGGCACAGATACGCAGTATTTT. The genes are TRBV5-1 and TRBJ2-3; D is ambiguous. V lost 0 bases to trimming and J lost 1 base, with 9 bases between them. Germline V gene lookup returns CDR1 SGHRS and CDR2 YFSETQ. There are 15 residues in the CDR3.

This chain uses TRBV19 with TRBJ1-2; D perhaps matches TRBD1 (6 bases). V lost 5 bases and J lost 7, with 14 bases in between. Germline V gives CDR1 LNHDA, CDR2 SQIVND (reference sequence). The CDR3 length is 13 residues. CDR3 bases: TGTGCCAGTAGTCTGGGGGCCTTGGCTGGCTACACCTTC. It specifies CASSLGALAGYTF.

The chain employs TRBV11-3 and TRBJ2-3; 7 nucleotides align to TRBD2. With V trimmed by 5 bases and J by 6 bases, 2 bases remained unmatched. Germline V gene sequence: CDR1 SGHNT, CDR2 YENEEA. The CDR3 contains 12 residues. The CDR3, as DNA: TGTGCCAGCAGCCGGGGAGGGGATACGCAGTATTTT. It yields the protein CASSRGGDTQYF. Full variable domain (missing parts from reference TRBV11-3 and TRBJ2-3): EAGVVQSPRYKIIEKKQPVAFWCNPISGHNTLYWYLQNLGQGPELLIRYENEEAVDDSQLPKDRFSAERLKGVDSTLKIQPAELGDSAVYLCASSRGGDTQYFGPGTRLTVL.

The chain carries TRBV10-1 and TRBJ2-7, with unresolved D. This CDR3 region has 12 residues. In germline, CDR1 is WNHNN, CDR2 SYGVQD (reference sequence). Trimming removed 4 bases from V and 1 base from J, with 5 bases in between. Written as DNA, the CDR3 is TGCGCCAGCAGTGCCGGTTCCTACGAGCAGTACTTC. Translated: CASSAGSYEQYF.

The V gene is TRBV7-9, the J gene TRBJ1-2; 7 bases fit TRBD1. Per the germline V gene, CDR1 is SEHNR and CDR2 is FQNEAQ (reference sequence). With 5 bases clipped from V and 2 bases from J, the junction kept 5 bases outside the gene matches. CDR3 length: 14 amino acids. The CDR3 DNA reads as TGTGCCAGCAGCCGACAGGGTTTGAACTATGGCTACACCTTC. This translates into CASSRQGLNYGYTF.

The chain couples TRBV10-1 to TRBJ2-7; 8 bases agree with TRBD1. CDR1 and CDR2 from the germline V gene are WNHNN and SYGVQD (reference sequence). With V trimmed by 4 bases and J by 7 bases, 6 bases remained unmatched. This CDR3 contains 13 residues. The chain's CDR3 is CASSVTGGGEQYF. In nucleotides, the CDR3 is TGCGCCAGCAGTGTTACAGGGGGTGGTGAGCAGTACTTC.

This chain links TRBV6-6 with TRBJ1-2; 8 bases match TRBD1. The CDR3 runs to 13 residues. Germline CDR1 MNHNY, CDR2 SVGAGI (reference sequence). J was trimmed by 8 bases and V by 6 bases; bases with no gene match: 8. For the CDR3, the DNA is TGTGCCAGCAGACCCACAGGGGGACGGGGCTACACCTTC. It encodes CASRPTGGRGYTF.

With regard to this clone: The junction and the germline gene differ at one end; a read error may be behind it. This chain uses TRBV14 with TRBJ1-2; TRBD1 agrees at 11 bases. This CDR3 has 16 residues. From germline, CDR1 is SGHDN and CDR2 FVKESK. In nucleotides, the CDR3 is TGTGCCAGCAGCCAAGATGGGACAGGGGGTGGCTATGGCTACCCCTTC. Amino acid sequence: CASSQDGTGGGYGYPF.

The chain uses TRBV23-1 and TRBJ2-7; 8 positions agree with TRBD2. TRBV23-1 is reported as an ORF; its role is uncertain. V shed 2 bases and J 4 bases; nucleotides not matched to a gene: 10. The CDR3 is 16 residues long. CDR3 protein: CASSQPPGLGVYEQYF. The CDR3, as DNA: TGCGCCAGCAGTCAACCGCCGGGACTAGGGGTTTACGAGCAGTACTTC.

The chain couples TRBV6-6 to TRBJ2-7; 10 bases are shared with TRBD1. Germline V gives CDR1 MNHNY, CDR2 SVGAGI (reference sequence). J gave up 0 bases and V 6 bases, and 8 bases lay outside the gene matches. The CDR3 totals 16 residues. Here the CDR3 DNA reads TGTGCCAGCAGCCCTACTCGGACAGGGGGCTCCTACGAGCAGTACTTC. Translated: CASSPTRTGGSYEQYF.

The gene calls are TRBV30 and TRBJ1-4; 7 bases are a match to TRBD1. Germline CDR1 reads GTSNPN; CDR2 reads SVGIG (reference sequence). The J segment lost 7 bases and the V segment lost 4 bases, leaving 6 bases of the junction unmatched. The CDR3 runs to 13 residues. CDR3 sequence reads: CAWNTGVGEKLFF. The CDR3 DNA reads as TGTGCCTGGAATACAGGGGTGGGTGAAAAACTGTTTTTT.

This clone was counted only a few times. This sequence joins TRBV19 and TRBJ2-3; perhaps TRBD1 as D (6 bases). The V end lost 5 bases, the J end lost 2 bases, and 11 bases lay between the germline ends. Germline V gene data show CDR1 as LNHDA and CDR2 as SQIVND (reference sequence). The CDR3 runs to 14 residues. DNA of the CDR3: TGTGCCAGTAGTGGACAGATCTCCACAGATACGCAGTATTTT. Protein product: CASSGQISTDTQYF.